Below, 13 T cell receptor beta chains from the same sample are listed, as sequenced in a study of T cell responses to AZD1222 COVID-19 vaccine. Assay: immunoSEQ multiplex PCR; the TCRdb copy retains only in-frame clones and omits some. Found here are some 170,000 clones, around 90% of them singletons; the top ten hold approximately 4.2%. The source was peripheral blood, collected 28 days after the second dose of the MenACWY control vaccine. All receptors come from an adult who received the MenACWY meningococcal vaccine as a control.

This chain uses TRBV15 with TRBJ2-7; possibly TRBD1 or TRBD2 for D (5 bases each). Between the trimmed V and J ends, which lost 1 base and 1 base, there was a span of 11 bases. The CDR3 totals 15 residues. CDR1 is LNHNV and CDR2 is YYDKDF in the germline V gene (reference sequence). The DNA for the CDR3 is TGTGCCACCAGCAGAGGAGGTGGGGGATCCTACGAGCAGTACTTC. This gives the protein CATSRGGGGSYEQYF.

The genes are TRBV28 and TRBJ1-4; possible D gene TRBD1, 6 bases. This CDR3 region has 14 residues. Germline CDR1 is MDHEN and CDR2 is SYDVKM. V was trimmed by 7 bases and J by 7 bases, leaving 16 bases between them. Written as DNA, the CDR3 is TGTGCCAGCACCAAGGGGGGATTGGTTGAAAAACTGTTTTTT. Its translation is CASTKGGLVEKLFF. Together with reference TRBV28 and TRBJ1-4, the CDR3 gives the full variable domain: DVKVTQSSRYLVKRTGEKVFLECVQDMDHENMFWYRQDPGLGLRLIYFSYDVKMKEKGDIPEGYSVSREKKERFSLILESASTNQTSMYLCASTKGGLVEKLFFGSGTQLSVL.

The chain recombines TRBV25-1 with TRBJ2-1, with D uncertain. There are 11 residues in the CDR3. The V and J ends lost 3 bases and 12 bases respectively, with 9 bases between them. The germline gives CDR1 MGHDK, CDR2 SYGVNS. The CDR3: CASSDPKGQFF. The CDR3 DNA reads as TGTGCCAGCAGTGACCCTAAGGGGCAGTTCTTC.

The J gene is TRBJ2-3, the V gene TRBV5-1, with 12 bases lining up with TRBD2. The CDR3 extends over 16 amino acids. V lost 4 bases and J lost 2; bases outside the gene matches: 5. Germline V gene data show CDR1 as SGHRS and CDR2 as YFSETQ. CDR3 sequence (DNA): TGCGCCAGCAGCCCGTGGACTAGCGGGATCACAGATACGCAGTATTTT. Translated: CASSPWTSGITDTQYF.

The J gene is TRBJ2-2, the V gene TRBV4-1; D may be TRBD1 or TRBD2 (5 bases each). CDR3 length equals 17 residues. Trimming took off 3 bases at V and 2 bases at J, with 16 bases between the two ends. The germline CDR1 and CDR2 sequences are MGHRA and YSYEKL. CDR3 amino acids: CASSQRGWTKNTGELFF. As DNA, the CDR3 is TGCGCCAGCAGCCAGAGGGGATGGACCAAAAACACCGGGGAGCTGTTTTTT.

The rearrangement uses TRBV11-2 and TRBJ1-2, with TRBD1 matching over 7 bases. The V gene's germline CDR1 is SGHAT and CDR2 FQNNGV. The J segment lost 7 bases and the V segment lost 1 base, leaving 9 bases of the junction unmatched. The CDR3 loop spans 15 amino acids. The DNA of the CDR3 is TGTGCCAGCAGCTTAGTAGGGCAGGGGGTCGCTGGCTACACCTTC. It translates to CASSLVGQGVAGYTF.

The chain joins TRBV28 to TRBJ2-2; 12 nucleotides match TRBD1. From germline, CDR1 is MDHEN and CDR2 SYDVKM. The V gene end was trimmed by 7 bases and the J gene end by 7 bases; junction bases not matched to a gene: 4. The CDR3 sequence is 14 residues long. CDR3 sequence reads: CASTRDRGRGELFF. CDR3 nucleotide sequence: TGTGCCAGCACCCGGGACAGGGGGCGCGGGGAGCTGTTTTTT. The full variable domain, with the rest looked up from reference TRBV28 and TRBJ2-2, is DVKVTQSSRYLVKRTGEKVFLECVQDMDHENMFWYRQDPGLGLRLIYFSYDVKMKEKGDIPEGYSVSREKKERFSLILESASTNQTSMYLCASTRDRGRGELFFGEGSRLTVL.

The chain links TRBV6-1 to TRBJ1-1; 7 bases fit TRBD1. The CDR3 is 14 residues long. Germline V gene sequence: CDR1 MNHNS, CDR2 SASEGT. J lost 2 bases, V lost 2 bases, and 2 bases had no gene match. CDR3 amino acids: CASSEWTGNTEAFF. The CDR3 DNA reads TGTGCCAGCAGTGAATGGACAGGCAACACTGAAGCTTTCTTT.

V and J are TRBV10-2 and TRBJ1-4; D unresolved. The V end was cut by 7 bases, the J end by 8 bases, with 17 bases between. This CDR3 region has 14 residues. Germline V gene sequence: CDR1 WSHSY, CDR2 SAAADI. CDR3 loop: CASTAGLMGEKLFF. Here the CDR3 DNA reads TGCGCCAGCACCGCGGGCCTCATGGGGGAAAAACTGTTTTTT.

V usage is TRBV28 and J usage is TRBJ1-1; D not resolved. This CDR3 is built from 14 residues. Germline V gene data show CDR1 as MDHEN and CDR2 as SYDVKM. Trimming took off 2 bases at V and 1 base at J, with 8 bases between the two ends. The CDR3 bases are TGTGCCAGCAGTTTAATTGGCTGGAACACTGAAGCTTTCTTT. The encoded protein is CASSLIGWNTEAFF.

V gene TRBV5-6 combines with J gene TRBJ2-7; TRBD1 agrees at 8 bases. Germline V gene sequence: CDR1 SGHDT, CDR2 YYEEEE. J lost 4 bases, V lost 1 base, and 7 bases had no gene match. There are 15 residues in the CDR3. CDR3 in amino acids: CASSLPGQGPYEQYF. Written as DNA, the CDR3 is TGTGCCAGCAGCTTGCCCGGACAGGGTCCTTACGAGCAGTACTTC.

The DNA for the CDR3 is TGTGCCAGCAGAGGAACAGACAACTATGGCTACACCTTC. Its translation is CASRGTDNYGYTF. The J gene is TRBJ1-2, the V gene TRBV27; no firm D call. Trimming removed 6 bases from V and 2 bases from J, with 10 bases in between. Germline V gene data show CDR1 as MNHEY and CDR2 as SMNVEV (reference sequence). The CDR3 spans 13 residues.

The chain joins TRBV5-8 to TRBJ2-2; 7 bases fit TRBD2. The length of the CDR3 is 16 residues. Trimming at V came to 1 base and at J to 6 bases, leaving 9 bases not matched to a gene. In germline, CDR1 is SGHTS, CDR2 YDEGEE. DNA for the CDR3: TGTGCCAGCAGCTTGATGATGGCGGGAGAACCCGGGGAGCTGTTTTTT. The encoded protein is CASSLMMAGEPGELFF. The complete variable domain, with remaining parts taken from reference TRBV5-8 and TRBJ2-2, reads EAGVTQSPTHLIKTRGQQATLRCSPISGHTSVYWYQQALGLGLQFLLWYDEGEERNRGNFPPRFSGRQFPNYSSELNVNALELEDSALYLCASSLMMAGEPGELFFGEGSRLTVL.